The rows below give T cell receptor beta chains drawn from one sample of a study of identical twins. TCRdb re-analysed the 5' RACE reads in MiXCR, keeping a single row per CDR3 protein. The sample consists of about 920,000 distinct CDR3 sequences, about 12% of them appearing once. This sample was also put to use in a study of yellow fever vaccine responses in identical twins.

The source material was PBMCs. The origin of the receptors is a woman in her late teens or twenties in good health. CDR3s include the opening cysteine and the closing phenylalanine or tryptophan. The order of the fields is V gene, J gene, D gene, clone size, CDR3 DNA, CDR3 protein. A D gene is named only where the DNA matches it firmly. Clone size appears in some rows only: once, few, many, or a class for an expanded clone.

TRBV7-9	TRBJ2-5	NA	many	TGTGCCAGCAGCTTAGTAGCAGGGGACGAGACCCAGTACTTC	CASSLVAGDETQYF
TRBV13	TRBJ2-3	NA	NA	TGTGCCAGCAGCGCCGGGCTTGGGAGCACAGATACGCAGTATTTT	CASSAGLGSTDTQYF
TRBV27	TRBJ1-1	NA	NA	TGTGCCAGCAGTTCCAGGGAAATGAACACTGAAGCTTTCTTT	CASSSREMNTEAFF
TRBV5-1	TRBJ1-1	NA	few	TGCGCCAGCAGCCCCCTACAGACGTCGTTCGCTGAAGCTTTCTTT	CASSPLQTSFAEAFF
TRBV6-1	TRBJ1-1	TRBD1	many	TGTGCCAGCAGGAGACAGGGTTACGACACTGAAGCTTTCTTT	CASRRQGYDTEAFF
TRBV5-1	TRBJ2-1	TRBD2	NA	TGCGCCAGCAGCTTGGAACTAGCGGGCAGCTCCTACAATGAGCAGTTCTTC	CASSLELAGSSYNEQFF
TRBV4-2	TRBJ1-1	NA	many	TGTGCCAGCAGCCACTCGGACAACGTTCAAAGAGCTTTCTTT	CASSHSDNVQRAFF
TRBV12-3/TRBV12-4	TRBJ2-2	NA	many	TGTGCCAGCAGTTCAGTAGTCGGGGAGCTGTTTTTT	CASSSVVGELFF
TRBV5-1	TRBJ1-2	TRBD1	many	TGCGCCAGCAGCATAAGGACAGGGTCGGATTGGGATGGCTACACCTTC	CASSIRTGSDWDGYTF
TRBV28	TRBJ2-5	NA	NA	TGTGCCAGCAGTTTAAGTGCAGGGAAGAGTCTGTACTTC	CASSLSAGKSLYF
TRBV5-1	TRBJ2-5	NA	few	TGCGCCAGCAGCTTGGAATCCGGGGAGACCCAGTACTTC	CASSLESGETQYF
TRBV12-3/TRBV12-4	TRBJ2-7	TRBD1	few	TGTGCCAGCAGTTTAATGGGACAGGGACCCTACGAGCAGTACTTC	CASSLMGQGPYEQYF
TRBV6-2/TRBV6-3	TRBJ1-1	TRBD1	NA	TGTGCCAGCAGACCCCGGACAGGGAAAGGCACTGAAGCTTTCTTT	CASRPRTGKGTEAFF
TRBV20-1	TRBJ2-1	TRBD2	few	TGCAGTGCTAAGGGACTAGCGGGAGGCGAGCAGTTCTTC	CSAKGLAGGEQFF
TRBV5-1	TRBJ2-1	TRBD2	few	TGCGCCAGCAGCTTCGGGGGAGGGCCCTTGGATGAGCAGTTCTTC	CASSFGGGPLDEQFF
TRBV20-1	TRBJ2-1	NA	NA	TGCAGCTGTGGCCTGTCTGGCTCCTACAATGAGCAGTTCTTC	CSCGLSGSYNEQFF
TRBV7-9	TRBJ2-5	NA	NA	TGTGCCAGCACCCTCAAGGACACCCAGTACTTC	CASTLKDTQYF
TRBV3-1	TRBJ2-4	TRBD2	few	TGTGCCAGCAGCCACGGACTAGCGGGGGGGCTAGCCAAAAACATTCAGTACTTC	CASSHGLAGGLAKNIQYF
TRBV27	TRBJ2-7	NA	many	TGTGCCAGCAGTTTCCGCGGGTCCCTGAGGGGAAACGAGCAGTACTTC	CASSFRGSLRGNEQYF
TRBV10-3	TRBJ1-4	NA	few	TGTGCCAGCCCGGGACAAGAGAATGAAAAACTGTTTTTT	CASPGQENEKLFF
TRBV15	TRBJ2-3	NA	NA	TGTGCCACCAGCACAAGAGGCCCCCAGTGGGAAGATACGCAGTATTTT	CATSTRGPQWEDTQYF
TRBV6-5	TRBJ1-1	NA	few	TGTGCCAGCAGTTACCTGCGGATGAACACTGAAGCTTTCTTT	CASSYLRMNTEAFF
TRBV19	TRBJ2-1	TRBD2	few	TGTGCCAGTAGTGGGGGGACTAGCGGGTTTTACAATGAGCAGTTCTTC	CASSGGTSGFYNEQFF
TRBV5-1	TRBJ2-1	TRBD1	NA	TGCGCCAGCAGCTTGGCGGGGACAGCCTACTCCTACAATGAGCAGTTCTTC	CASSLAGTAYSYNEQFF
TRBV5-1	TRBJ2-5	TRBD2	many	TGCGCCAGCAGCTTGGCCGGGACTACACAAGAGACCCAGTACTTC	CASSLAGTTQETQYF
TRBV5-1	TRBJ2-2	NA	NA	TGCGCCAGCAGCCCCACGGTACAGGGGAACACCGGGGAGCTGTTTTTT	CASSPTVQGNTGELFF
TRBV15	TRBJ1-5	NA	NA	TGTGCCACCAGTATCGACAGCTATAGCAATCAGCCCCAGCATTTT	CATSIDSYSNQPQHF
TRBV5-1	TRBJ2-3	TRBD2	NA	TGCGCCAGCAGTCCCGGGACTAGCGGGGTTGGCACAGATACGCAGTATTTT	CASSPGTSGVGTDTQYF
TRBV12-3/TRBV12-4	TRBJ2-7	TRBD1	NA	TGTGCCAGCAGCCTCGGACAGGTGGTCCCCTACGAGCAGTACTTC	CASSLGQVVPYEQYF
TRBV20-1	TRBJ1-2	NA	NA	TGCAGTGCTAGAGATATGTATTTATACGGCTACACCTTC	CSARDMYLYGYTF
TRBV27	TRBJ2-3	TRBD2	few	TGTGCCAGCAGTCCAGCGGGGACTAGCGAAGATACGCAGTATTTT	CASSPAGTSEDTQYF
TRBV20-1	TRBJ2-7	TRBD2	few	TGCAGTGCTAGAACCCGGGACTATTACGAGCAGTACTTC	CSARTRDYYEQYF
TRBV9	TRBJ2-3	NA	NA	TGTGCCAGCGCATACGGGACACCAAGCACAGATACGCAGTATTTT	CASAYGTPSTDTQYF
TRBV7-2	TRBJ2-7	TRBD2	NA	TGTGCCAGCAGCATCGGACTAGCAGACGAGCAGTACTTC	CASSIGLADEQYF
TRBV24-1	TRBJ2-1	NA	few	TGTGCCACCAGTGATCGGACTGGGAGCTTCGAGCAGTTCTTC	CATSDRTGSFEQFF
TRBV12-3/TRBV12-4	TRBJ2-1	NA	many	TGTGCCAGCAGTTTGGAACGGACCCTCTACAATGAGCAGTTCTTC	CASSLERTLYNEQFF
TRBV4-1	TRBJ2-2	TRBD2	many	TGCGCCAGCAGCCCGGTAGGGCTAAGGGGAGGGACCGGGGAGCTGTTTTTT	CASSPVGLRGGTGELFF
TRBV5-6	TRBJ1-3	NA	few	TGTGCCAGCAGCCCCGGTAAGGGCCCTGGAAACACCATATATTTT	CASSPGKGPGNTIYF
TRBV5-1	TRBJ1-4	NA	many	TGCGCCAGCGCGGTAGGAGGAGGGGGTCTTAATGAAAAACTGTTTTTT	CASAVGGGGLNEKLFF
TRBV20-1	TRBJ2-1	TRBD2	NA	TGCAGTGCCACGATAGGGGGGACTAGCGGGGAGCAGTTCTTC	CSATIGGTSGEQFF
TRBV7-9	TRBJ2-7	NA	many	TGTGCCAGCAGCTGGGACGGGCCCTACGAGCAGTACTTC	CASSWDGPYEQYF
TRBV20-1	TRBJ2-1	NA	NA	TGCAGTGCTAGTCTCCGCGGGAACTCCTACAATGAGCAGTTCTTC	CSASLRGNSYNEQFF
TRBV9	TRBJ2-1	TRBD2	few	TGTGCCAGCAGCGGACTAGCGGGAGTAACCTACAATGAGCAGTTCTTC	CASSGLAGVTYNEQFF
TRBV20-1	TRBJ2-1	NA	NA	TGCAGTGCTAGAGATCGGGTAGATACCTACAATGAGCAGTTCTTC	CSARDRVDTYNEQFF
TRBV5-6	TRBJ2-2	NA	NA	TGTGCCAGCAACCGAAGGACCCTAAGCATGAAGCGGGAGCTGTTTTTT	CASNRRTLSMKRELFF
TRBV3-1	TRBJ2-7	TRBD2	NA	TGTGCCAGCAGCCACCTGAGACTAGCGGGAGGGTTCGAGCAGTACTTC	CASSHLRLAGGFEQYF
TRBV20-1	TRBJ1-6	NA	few	TGCAGTGCTAGTTGGGGGGATACAGTGACTAATTCACCCCTCCACTTT	CSASWGDTVTNSPLHF
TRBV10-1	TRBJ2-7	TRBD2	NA	TGCGCCAGCAGTGCTGGTAGCGGGGTGACCTACGAGCAGTACTTC	CASSAGSGVTYEQYF